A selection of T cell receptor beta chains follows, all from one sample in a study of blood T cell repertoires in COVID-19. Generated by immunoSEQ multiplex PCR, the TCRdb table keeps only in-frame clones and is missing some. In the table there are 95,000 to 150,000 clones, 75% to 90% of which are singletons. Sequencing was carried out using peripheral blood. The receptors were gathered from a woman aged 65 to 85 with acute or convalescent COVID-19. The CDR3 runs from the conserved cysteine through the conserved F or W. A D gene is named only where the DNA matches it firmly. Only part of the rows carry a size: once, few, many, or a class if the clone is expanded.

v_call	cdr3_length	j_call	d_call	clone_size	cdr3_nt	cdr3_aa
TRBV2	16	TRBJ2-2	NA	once	TGTGCCAGCAGTGAGAGGGACATGGTGAACACCGGGGAGCTGTTTTTT	CASSERDMVNTGELFF
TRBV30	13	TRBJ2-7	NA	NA	TGTGCCTGGAGTAAATTGAGCTCCTACGAGCAGTACTTC	CAWSKLSSYEQYF
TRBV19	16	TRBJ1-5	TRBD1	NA	TGTGCCAGTAGTATTCCATCCGGGACAGGGGATCAGCCCCAGCATTTT	CASSIPSGTGDQPQHF
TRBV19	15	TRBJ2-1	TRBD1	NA	TGTGCCAGTAGTATATCGAACAGGGGGAGGAATGAGCAGTTCTTC	CASSISNRGRNEQFF
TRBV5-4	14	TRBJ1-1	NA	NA	TGTGCCAGCAGCTTGGGGGGCAGGGCCACTGAAGCTTTCTTT	CASSLGGRATEAFF
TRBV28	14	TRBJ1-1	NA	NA	TGTGCCAGCAGTCCAGGGGCCTCAATAACTGAAGCTTTCTTT	CASSPGASITEAFF
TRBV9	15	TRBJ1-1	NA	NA	TGTGCCAGCAGCGTAGAGGCTATTGAGGACACTGAAGCTTTCTTT	CASSVEAIEDTEAFF
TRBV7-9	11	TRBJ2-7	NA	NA	TGTGCCAGCACCTCCGTCTACGAGCAGTACTTC	CASTSVYEQYF
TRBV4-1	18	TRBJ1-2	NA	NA	TGCGCCAGCAGCCAAGGTAGCCTCCCATGGGGGGAGGGCTATGGCTACACCTTC	CASSQGSLPWGEGYGYTF
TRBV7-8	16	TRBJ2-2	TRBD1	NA	TGTGCCAGCAGCCCTATTGACAGGGTGAACACCGGGGAGCTGTTTTTT	CASSPIDRVNTGELFF
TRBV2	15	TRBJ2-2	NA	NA	TGTGCCAGCAGCCAAGTACAGGGGAACACCGGGGAGCTGTTTTTT	CASSQVQGNTGELFF
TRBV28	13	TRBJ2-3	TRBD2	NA	TGTGCCACTAACGGGGGGTTCACAGATACGCAGTATTTT	CATNGGFTDTQYF
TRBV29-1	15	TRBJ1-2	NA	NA	TGCAGCGTTGCAATGGCAGCGGCCCTTAACTATGGCTACACCTTC	CSVAMAAALNYGYTF
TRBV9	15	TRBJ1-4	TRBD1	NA	TGTGCCAGCAGCGCAGGACAGGTTCCTAATGAAAAACTGTTTTTT	CASSAGQVPNEKLFF
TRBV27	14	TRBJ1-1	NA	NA	TGTGCCAGCAGTTTACTGTCGGGAAACACTGAAGCTTTCTTT	CASSLLSGNTEAFF
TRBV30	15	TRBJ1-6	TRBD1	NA	TGTGCCTGGAGCCCGGGACAGGGGCCTAATTCACCCCTCCACTTT	CAWSPGQGPNSPLHF
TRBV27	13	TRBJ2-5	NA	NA	TGTGCCAGCCGAGCTCCGATCCAAGAGACCCAGTACTTC	CASRAPIQETQYF
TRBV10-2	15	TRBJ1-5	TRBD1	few	TGCGCCAGCAGTCTAGGACAGGGAGACCGACAGCCCCAGCATTTT	CASSLGQGDRQPQHF
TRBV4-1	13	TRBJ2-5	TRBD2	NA	TGCGCCAGCAGCCGGACTAGCGGAGAGACCCAGTACTTC	CASSRTSGETQYF
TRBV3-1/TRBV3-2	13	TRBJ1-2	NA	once	TGTGCCAGCAGCGAACAGGTTTTCCATGGCTACACCTTC	CASSEQVFHGYTF
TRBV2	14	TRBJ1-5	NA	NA	TGTGCCAGCAGTGAAGCGGGCTACAATCAGCCCCAGCATTTT	CASSEAGYNQPQHF
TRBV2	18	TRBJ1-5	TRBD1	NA	TGTGCCAGCAGCGCACCGGTTGGACAGGGATATAGCAATCAGCCCCAGCATTTT	CASSAPVGQGYSNQPQHF
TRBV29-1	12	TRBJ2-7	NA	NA	TGCAGCACAAGAAGGAGCTCCTACGAGCAGTACTTC	CSTRRSSYEQYF
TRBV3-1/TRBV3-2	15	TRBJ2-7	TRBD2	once	TGTGCCAGCAGCCAACCGGGACTAGAGTCCTACGAGCAGTACTTC	CASSQPGLESYEQYF
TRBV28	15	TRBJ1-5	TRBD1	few	TGTGCCAGCAGTTTATACGGACAGGTAAATCAGCCCCAGCATTTT	CASSLYGQVNQPQHF
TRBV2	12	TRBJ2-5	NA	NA	TGTGCCAGCAGTGAACGGGGGGAGACCCAGTACTTC	CASSERGETQYF
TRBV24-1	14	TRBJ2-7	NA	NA	TGTGCCACCAGTGACACCGACAGATCCTACGAGCAGTACTTC	CATSDTDRSYEQYF
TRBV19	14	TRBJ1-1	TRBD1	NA	TGTGCCAGTGGGACAGGCTTCTGGGACACTGAAGCTTTCTTT	CASGTGFWDTEAFF
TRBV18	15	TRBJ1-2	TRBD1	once	TGTGCCAGCTCACCTGACAGGGCCCTTGTCCCCGGCTACACCTTC	CASSPDRALVPGYTF
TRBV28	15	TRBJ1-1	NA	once	TGTGCCAGCAGTTTAGACGCGCTAGTGAACACTGAAGCTTTCTTT	CASSLDALVNTEAFF
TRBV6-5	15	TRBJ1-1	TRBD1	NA	TGTGCCAGCAGTTTATCGACAGGGGCGGACACTGAAGCTTTCTTT	CASSLSTGADTEAFF
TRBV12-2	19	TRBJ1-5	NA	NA	TGTGCAAGTCGCCCAGGGGGGACAGGGGGCACTACCTGGGATCAGCCCCAGCATTTT	CASRPGGTGGTTWDQPQHF